Below, 19 T cell receptor beta chains from the same sample are listed, as sequenced in a study of graft-versus-host responses after intestinal transplantation (dated by TCRdb to the early 2020s). The antigens of these receptors remain unknown. In the paper's terms, the time point label means: cells obtained before transplantation from donor or recipient. The library was generated by the immunoSEQ multiplex PCR assay. As stored in TCRdb, this immuneACCESS dataset retains in-frame rearrangements with V and J assigned. A fraction of the clones does not appear; measured against another copy, unresolved V genes explain less than half of the discrepancy, and the remainder lacks a known reason. Within this sample are about 100,000 clones, with roughly 87% of them counted one time only. The leading ten clones occupy around 0.76% of the sample. The material sequenced was unstimulated CD4+ T cells sorted from spleen or lymph node cells, taken before transplant. These receptors were obtained from a human donor who was the organ donor for an intestinal transplant.

With respect to this clone: Within the sample, other DNA sequences also encode this same CDR3. V is TRBV5-1 and J is TRBJ1-3; no firm D call. From germline, CDR1 is SGHRS and CDR2 YFSETQ. The V end was cut by 0 bases, the J end by 1 base, with 5 bases between. This CDR3 is 14 amino acids long. The CDR3 protein is CASSLGGSGNTIYF. DNA for the CDR3: TGCGCCAGCAGCTTGGGTGGGTCTGGAAACACCATATATTTT.

The chain recombines TRBV18 with TRBJ1-1; tentatively, D is TRBD1 (5 bases). The V and J ends lost 6 bases and 4 bases respectively, with 18 bases between them. This CDR3 spans 15 amino acids. The germline V gene encodes CDR1 KGHSH and CDR2 LQKENI. The CDR3 is CASSLLEQGRTEAFF. The CDR3 DNA reads TGTGCCAGCTCCCTCCTGGAGCAGGGTCGCACTGAAGCTTTCTTT. Full variable domain (missing parts from reference TRBV18 and TRBJ1-1): NAGVMQNPRHLVRRRGQEARLRCSPMKGHSHVYWYRQLPEEGLKFMVYLQKENIIDESGMPKERFSAEFPKEGPSILRIQQVVRGDSAAYFCASSLLEQGRTEAFFGQGTRLTVV.

The CDR3 loop is CASSPQRGGTSTDTQYF. CDR3 in DNA: TGTGCCAGCTCACCTCAAAGGGGGGGCACTAGCACAGATACGCAGTATTTT. The chain joins TRBV18 to TRBJ2-3; TRBD2 is a possible D gene (7 bases). The V end lost 3 bases, the J end lost 0 bases, and 16 bases lay between the germline ends. From germline, CDR1 is KGHSH and CDR2 LQKENI. The CDR3 loop spans 17 amino acids. Supplemented by reference TRBV18 and TRBJ2-3, the full variable domain reads NAGVMQNPRHLVRRRGQEARLRCSPMKGHSHVYWYRQLPEEGLKFMVYLQKENIIDESGMPKERFSAEFPKEGPSILRIQQVVRGDSAAYFCASSPQRGGTSTDTQYFGPGTRLTVL.

The rearrangement uses TRBV19 and TRBJ1-1, with 7 bases matching TRBD1. The length of the CDR3 is 14 residues. With V trimmed by 9 bases and J by 4 bases, 11 bases remained unmatched. Germline lookup yields CDR1 LNHDA and CDR2 SQIVND (reference sequence). CDR3 nucleotide sequence: TGTGCCAGCAGACAGGGCCACAGAAGCACTGAAGCTTTCTTT. The encoded protein is CASRQGHRSTEAFF.

The count of this clone is one. CDR3 amino acids: CATSRFYNEQFF. For the CDR3, the DNA is TGTGCCACCAGCAGATTCTACAATGAGCAGTTCTTC. This chain uses TRBV15 with TRBJ2-1; D gene unclear. The CDR3 length is 12 residues. The V end was cut by 2 bases, the J end by 3 bases, with 2 bases between. Germline CDR1 LNHNV, CDR2 YYDKDF (reference sequence).

The rearrangement joins TRBV5-4 to TRBJ1-5, with D uncertain. V was clipped by 0 bases and J by 6 bases, with 13 bases between them. Per germline, CDR1 SGHNT and CDR2 YYREEE (reference sequence). This CDR3 contains 15 residues. The CDR3 nucleotides are TGTGCCAGCAGCTTGGACCTAGAGACCCCTCAGCCCCAGCATTTT. Translation gives CASSLDLETPQPQHF.

This chain links TRBV5-4 with TRBJ1-4; 9 bases are shared with TRBD1. CDR1 is SGHNT and CDR2 is YYREEE in the germline V gene (reference sequence). The CDR3 covers 17 residues. The ends lost 4 bases at V and 4 bases at J; junction bases unmatched: 11. The CDR3 is CASSQSTGGRGNEKLFF. CDR3 DNA: TGTGCCAGCAGCCAATCTACAGGGGGCAGGGGTAATGAAAAACTGTTTTTT.

The V gene is TRBV7-9, the J gene TRBJ2-1, with 9 nucleotides matching TRBD2. CDR1 is SEHNR, CDR2 FQNEAQ, per germline (reference sequence). V lost 1 base, J lost 9 bases, and 10 bases stayed unmatched. The CDR3 totals 16 residues. CDR3 coding DNA: TGTGCCAGCAGCTTAGGTAGCGGTAGCGGGAGACGTGAGCAGTTCTTC. Protein: CASSLGSGSGRREQFF.

This clone was counted between two and nine times. The chain has TRBV19 and TRBJ1-3; D perhaps matches TRBD1 (5 bases). CDR3 length equals 16 residues. Deletions cut 5 bases from V and 0 bases from J, with 14 bases between. Germline V gene lookup returns CDR1 LNHDA and CDR2 SQIVND (reference sequence). In nucleotides, the CDR3 is TGTGCCAGTAGTTCCTACGGACAAAGCTCTGGAAACACCATATATTTT. Translated: CASSSYGQSSGNTIYF.

The rearrangement links TRBV30 to TRBJ2-7; 13 nucleotides line up with TRBD2. The V gene end was trimmed by 8 bases and the J gene end by 2 bases; junction bases not matched to a gene: 0. The CDR3 loop spans 12 amino acids. Germline CDR1 GTSNPN, CDR2 SVGIG (reference sequence). CDR3 sequence: CAGTSGTYEQYF. CDR3 bases: TGTGCCGGGACTAGCGGGACCTACGAGCAGTACTTC. The whole variable domain, remainder taken from reference TRBV30 and TRBJ2-7, is SQTIHQWPATLVQPVGSPLSLECTVEGTSNPNLYWYRQAAGRGLQLLFYSVGIGQISSEVPQNLSASRPQDRQFILSSKKLLLSDSGFYLCAGTSGTYEQYFGPGTRLTVT.

This clone has only one observation. The chain combines TRBV27 with TRBJ2-5; 7 bases align to TRBD2. CDR1 is MNHEY, CDR2 SMNVEV, per germline (reference sequence). CDR3 length: 16 residues. Trimming removed 0 bases from V and 5 bases from J; junction bases left unmatched: 9. The CDR3 is CASSLSGGGRLETQYF. The CDR3 DNA reads as TGTGCCAGCAGTTTATCGGGGGGAGGGAGATTGGAGACCCAGTACTTC.

This chain joins TRBV27 and TRBJ1-1; D ambiguous. There are 15 residues in the CDR3. The V and J ends lost 3 bases and 1 base respectively, with 12 bases between them. Germline CDR1 MNHEY, CDR2 SMNVEV (reference sequence). Here the CDR3 reads CASSFYPEGNTEAFF. For the CDR3, the DNA is TGTGCCAGCAGTTTCTATCCCGAGGGGAACACTGAAGCTTTCTTT.

The chain couples TRBV2 to TRBJ1-4; D perhaps matches TRBD1 (5 bases). The CDR3 is 12 residues long. Germline CDR1 SNHLY, CDR2 FYNNEI. Trimming pared 3 bases from V and 7 bases from J, leaving 6 bases between. The CDR3 here is CASSDRAEKLFF. DNA for the CDR3: TGTGCCAGCAGTGACAGGGCTGAAAAACTGTTTTTT.

This clone has just a few counts. J is TRBJ2-1 and V is TRBV5-6, with D uncertain. Germline CDR1 reads SGHDT; CDR2 reads YYEEEE. With 0 bases removed from V and 1 base from J, the gap between germline ends came to 8 bases. The CDR3 extends over 15 amino acids. The CDR3 sequence: CASSLVSASYNEQFF. CDR3 sequence (DNA): TGTGCCAGCAGCTTGGTGTCAGCTTCCTACAATGAGCAGTTCTTC. Combining the CDR3 with reference TRBV5-6 and TRBJ2-1 gives the whole variable domain DAGVTQSPTHLIKTRGQQVTLRCSPKSGHDTVSWYQQALGQGPQFIFQYYEEEERQRGNFPDRFSGHQFPNYSSELNVNALLLGDSALYLCASSLVSASYNEQFFGPGTRLTVL.

The rearrangement joins TRBV18 to TRBJ1-1; TRBD1 might be the D (5 bases). Germline V gene lookup returns CDR1 KGHSH and CDR2 LQKENI. The CDR3 contains 16 residues. Between the trimmed V and J ends, which lost 3 bases and 4 bases, there was a span of 18 bases. In DNA form, the CDR3 reads TGTGCCAGCTCACCGCGACAGACCGGTACGAGCACTGAAGCTTTCTTT. It translates to CASSPRQTGTSTEAFF.

In DNA, the CDR3 is TGTGCCAGCGATCGGGAGACAGGGGGCGAAAAACTGTTTTTT. Its translation is CASDRETGGEKLFF. V and J are TRBV2 and TRBJ1-4; 10 bases match TRBD1. The trim removed 8 bases at V and 8 bases at J, leaving 8 bases unmatched. The CDR3 contains 14 residues. Germline lookup yields CDR1 SNHLY and CDR2 FYNNEI.

J is TRBJ1-1 and V is TRBV9, with 7 bases identical to TRBD1. The CDR3 sequence is 17 residues long. V gave up 4 bases and J gave up 6 bases; unmatched junction bases: 18. Per germline, CDR1 SGDLS and CDR2 YYNGEE. The CDR3 DNA reads TGTGCCAGCAGCCCTCACTTAAGTACAGGGGCAAGGTCTGAAGCTTTCTTT. It is translated as CASSPHLSTGARSEAFF.

V usage is TRBV27 and J usage is TRBJ1-2, with a tentative D call TRBD1 (6 bases). V was trimmed by 3 bases and J by 2 bases, leaving 13 bases between them. This CDR3 has 15 residues. Germline-derived CDR1 and CDR2 are MNHEY and SMNVEV (reference sequence). CDR3 DNA sequence: TGTGCCAGCAGTTTCAGTGTCGGACAGAACTATGGCTACACCTTC. Protein: CASSFSVGQNYGYTF.

The rearrangement uses TRBV11-1 and TRBJ1-6; tentative D call: TRBD1 (6 bases). The germline V gene has CDR1 SGHAT and CDR2 FQDESV (reference sequence). The CDR3 length is 18 residues. Between the trimmed V and J ends, which lost 5 bases and 0 bases, there was a span of 17 bases. Here the CDR3 reads CASSEEGGSSSYNSPLHF. CDR3 coding DNA: TGTGCCAGCAGCGAAGAGGGGGGTAGTAGCTCCTATAATTCACCCCTCCACTTT.